These 3 T cell receptor beta chains share one sample of origin, sequenced in a study of shared clonotypes between healthy human individuals. Naive CD8 cells lacked CD45RO, underwent positive selection for CCR7 and left out terminally differentiated effector memory CD45RA+ cells. Repertoires were generated with immunoSEQ multiplex PCR, while TCRdb's copy carries only in-frame clones and drops some. The data contain about 2.1 million clones, approximately 94% of them seen just once; the ten biggest clones take up 1.7%. Sequencing was performed on naive CD8+ T cells from PBMCs. These receptors were obtained from a man between 18 and 29 years old in good health. Some clones in this sample may be carry-over from other donors' samples.

This chain links TRBV27 with TRBJ2-5; 10 bases agree with TRBD2. CDR3 length equals 17 residues. Germline V gene lookup returns CDR1 MNHEY and CDR2 SMNVEV (reference sequence). V shed 5 bases and J 2 bases; nucleotides not matched to a gene: 11. The CDR3 region has the DNA TGTGCCAGCAGTCAGAATCAAGCGGGAGGGAGGCAAGAGACCCAGTACTTC. This encodes CASSQNQAGGRQETQYF.

About this clone: Other DNA sequences in this specimen translate into the identical CDR3. This chain links TRBV7-2 with TRBJ2-7, with TRBD2 matching over 10 bases. CDR3 length: 15 amino acids. Germline CDR1 SGHTA, CDR2 FQGNSA. V was pared by 5 bases and J by 4 bases, with 8 bases of the junction left unmatched. DNA of the CDR3: TGTGCCAGCAGCCTAACCCCTAGCGGGAGTTACGAGCAGTACTTC. Translated, it gives CASSLTPSGSYEQYF.

The chain couples TRBV9 to TRBJ2-7; perhaps TRBD1 as D (5 bases). The CDR3 is made up of 13 amino acids. V was clipped by 3 bases and J by 5 bases, with 12 bases between them. Germline lookup yields CDR1 SGDLS and CDR2 YYNGEE. The CDR3 here is CASSGSGSHEQYF. CDR3 DNA sequence: TGTGCCAGCAGCGGGTCAGGGTCCCACGAGCAGTACTTC.